The clone carrying this TCR beta chain was observed a single time. The antigen remains unidentified. The data were obtained in a study of cytomegalovirus exposure and HLA in healthy donors. Primers included in the PCR were 60 Vbeta and 13 Jbeta primers. TCRdb's copy holds only in-frame clones and misses some; the assay was immunoSEQ multiplex PCR. The profile covers some 170,000 clones, with 81% appearing a single time and roughly 4.4% taken by the ten largest. This CDR3 is built from 14 residues. Per germline, CDR1 SGHNT and CDR2 YYREEE (reference sequence). The V and J ends lost 2 bases and 1 base respectively, with 9 bases between them. Study-wide points: In an earlier analysis, about 87% or about 30%: the productive usage of most TCR beta V segments.

The chain has TRBV5-4 and TRBJ1-1, with D maybe TRBD1 (5 bases). Sequenced input: PBMCs. This sequence was found in a woman between 18 and 30 years old in good health and CMV-seropositive. In nucleotides, the CDR3 is TGTGCCAGCAGCTTCCGGGGGGGGAACACTGAAGCTTTCTTT. Its translation is CASSFRGGNTEAFF.